This entry concerns a single T cell receptor (beta chain). What it binds is unknown. The CDR3 length is 16 residues. The germline gives CDR1 MGHDK, CDR2 SYGVNS. J lost 0 bases, V lost 3 bases, and 6 bases had no gene match. Sorted-subset replicate PCRs used about 0.2 ug of genomic DNA. This amount corresponded to approximately 30,000 T cell genomes. Clones were sequenced by immunoSEQ multiplex PCR, and TCRdb holds only the in-frame ones, with some missing. The data contain 1.5 million to 2.5 million clones, about 94% of them singletons. These data belong to a study of shared clonotypes between healthy human individuals. Background on the study: Three plates each covered CD4 naive and memory; CD8 naive two, CD8 memory one. Findings and limits, study-wide: Researchers sampled only blood; tissue repertoires likely differ. Unshared clonotypes carried lower generation probabilities than those common to all four donors.

In the naive CD8 group, cells lacked CD45RO and were positively selected for CCR7, so terminally differentiated effector memory CD45RA+ cells were left out. Sequencing input: naive CD8+ T cells sorted from blood. The TCR was taken from a man younger than 30 in good health. V usage is TRBV25-1 and J usage is TRBJ2-5; 8 bases are shared with TRBD1. CDR3 region: CASSDWARGHQETQYF. The CDR3 DNA reads as TGTGCCAGCAGTGATTGGGCCAGGGGGCACCAAGAGACCCAGTACTTC.